The clone carrying this TCR beta chain was detected a few times. Its antigen remains unidentified. This entry comes from a study of cytomegalovirus exposure and HLA in healthy donors. It was healthy bone marrow donors who served as donors. Whole-study results and caveats: A later analysis associated 16,000 or so TCR beta sequences with HLA alleles at a 0.05 false discovery rate.

A multiplex PCR was run with 60 Vbeta primers and 13 Jbeta primers. TCRdb keeps only in-frame clones here, not all; method: immunoSEQ multiplex PCR. The sample has some 270,000 clones; around 90% are singletons. Sample: PBMCs. The TCR comes from a girl aged 2 to 10 in good health and CMV-seronegative.

DNA of the CDR3: TGTGCCAGCAGAAACAGCCACTCTGGAAACACCATATATTTT. Translation: CASRNSHSGNTIYF. V usage is TRBV5-5 and J usage is TRBJ1-3, with unresolved D. There are 14 residues in the CDR3. Trimming removed 5 bases from V and 0 bases from J, with 9 bases in between. Germline V gives CDR1 SGHKS, CDR2 YYEKEE (reference sequence).